Reported below is one T cell receptor beta chain. Its antigen target is currently unknown. Base qualities are not provided; no much larger clone lies one nucleotide away. The data stem from a study of blood T cell repertoires in COVID-19 (dated by TCRdb to the early 2020s). For the study in its entirety: The collaborator samples originated in the United States, Italy and Spain and spanned the acute and convalescent phases of COVID-19. The material from the prospective study consisted of cDNA or gDNA derived from T cells, B-cell-depleted T cells, or PBMCs. Subjects who had been exposed to COVID-19, were actively infected with it, or had recovered from it provided the deeply sampled blood TCRbeta repertoires that made up the dataset. The repertoires were released in a freely available public database intended as a resource for research on the immune response to SARS-CoV-2. Samples came from the ongoing ImmuneRACE study (first 160 participants) plus 1,254 subjects from 6 global collaborators. Nearly every sample came with metadata listing a de-identified subject ID, COVID-19 status, age in years and sex. Where available, HLA class I and class II types were taken from metadata supplied by the sample provider and were not determined by assay-based typing. Broader findings and caveats from the paper: Clinical and demographic metadata were provided uncurated, with the amount varying by source and participant.

Each collaborating institution followed its own protocols to collect whole blood in K2EDTA tubes. For TCRbeta analysis, collaborators shipped samples in one of three forms: frozen whole blood, isolated PBMCs, or DNA extracted from either of those sample types. V is reduced by 1 base and J by 5 bases, leaving a spacing of 9 bases between them. Taken from cysteine to phenylalanine, the CDR3 has 13 residues. The DNA shown is the 39-base CDR3, in frame from base 1. In the germline V gene (reference sequence), CDR1 corresponds to LNHDA and CDR2 to SQIVND. The immunoSEQ Assay, a bias-controlled multiplex PCR, was used to amplify TCRbeta CDR3 regions from genomic DNA. The source study handled its data this way. Nucleated cell counts per sample were estimated from amplification of reference gene primers within the assay. Sequence reads were collapsed and filtered to measure the absolute abundance of every unique TCRbeta CDR3 rearrangement. For each sample, productive Simpson clonality was calculated as the square root of Simpson's diversity index across productive rearrangements. Drawn from immuneACCESS, this table holds only the in-frame rearrangements with V and J called that TCRdb kept. Clones are partly lost; checked studies trace under half to an unresolved V gene and leave the rest unexplained. The D gene and trimming were derived from the DNA, and the V and J assignments and clone size from that table. Across this sample there are 60,000 to 65,000 clones, with around 79% seen only once. The ten top clones hold around a sixth of the sample.

Sequencing was carried out using peripheral blood. The chain is made from TRBV19 and TRBJ2-7; the D gene is not confidently resolved. This clonotype was obtained from a man in his fifties or sixties with acute or convalescent COVID-19. DNA sequence: TGTGCCAGTAGTATAGGGGCAGCTAACGAGCAGTACTTC. It is translated as CASSIGAANEQYF.